This T cell receptor beta chain was retrieved from a study of blood T cells in healthy people across ages. V lost 0 bases and J lost 3; bases outside the gene matches: 3. The CDR3 contains 16 residues. Germline loops: CDR1 KGHDR, CDR2 SFDVKD. Notes on this clonotype: What it binds is not known.

Broader study findings: More naive CD4+ cells and higher diversity marked long-lived donors relative to aged donors. Strong correlation linked observed beta diversity and percent naive T cells. Measured against age, TCR beta diversity per million T cells decreased in a roughly linear manner.

Combining a sample-barcoded 5' primer with a J-beta primer mix, a second PCR ran for roughly 6 to 12 cycles. TCRdb redid the calling of the 5' RACE reads with MiXCR, one entry per CDR3 protein. This table holds 780,000 or so distinct CDR3 sequences, about 53% found once. J is TRBJ2-3 and V is TRBV24-1; 9 positions agree with TRBD2. Specimen: blood. The TCR originated in a man aged 80 or over in good health. CDR3 in DNA: TGTGCCACCAGTGATTTGGCGGGAGGGTCGACAGATACGCAGTATTTT. Protein sequence: CATSDLAGGSTDTQYF.